A single sample gave rise to the 27 T cell receptor beta chains below, sequenced in a study of Graves' ophthalmopathy and Graves' hyperthyroidism. The sequenced template was RNA, covering the TCR beta CDR3 region. HTBI primers served in a first-round RT-PCR, which a second-round multiplex PCR followed. TCRdb recomputed calls from the multiplex PCR reads with MiXCR, one row per CDR3 protein. The table shows some 150,000 distinct CDR3 sequences, with about two fifths occurring only once. The sequenced sample was peripheral blood. The receptors were sampled from a man aged 25 to 45 with Graves' ophthalmopathy.

The J gene is TRBJ2-7, the V gene TRBV28; the match to TRBD1 covers 7 bases. Germline CDR1 MDHEN, CDR2 SYDVKM. The CDR3 contains 14 residues. Trimming cost V 6 bases and J 5 bases; bases outside gene matches: 10. The CDR3 nucleotides read TGTGCCAGCAGGCGGCCGGGACAGCGTGACGAGCAGTACTTC. It specifies CASRRPGQRDEQYF.

The chain is built from TRBV7-2 and TRBJ1-6, with 8 bases aligning to TRBD1. CDR1 SGHTA and CDR2 FQGNSA come from the germline V gene. The CDR3 consists of 16 residues. The ends lost 2 bases at V and 9 bases at J; junction bases unmatched: 9. The CDR3 DNA is TGTGCCAGCAGCTTAAGACCGGGACAGGCTACTTCACCCCTCCACTTT. Amino acid sequence: CASSLRPGQATSPLHF.

This clonotype was detected many times. This chain connects TRBV12-3 or TRBV12-4 to TRBJ2-7; D not certain. V lost 4 bases and J 2 bases, leaving 12 bases between the germline ends. The CDR3 length is 14 residues. As DNA, the CDR3 is TGTGCCAGCAGTTACGGAGAACTACCCTACGAGCAGTACTTC. Translation: CASSYGELPYEQYF.

Many counts were recorded for this clonotype. For the CDR3, the DNA is TGTGCCAGTAGTATGCTACCCACTGGGGAAGGCCAGCCCCAGCATTTT. It is translated as CASSMLPTGEGQPQHF. The chain links TRBV19 to TRBJ1-5, with unresolved D. V was shortened by 3 bases and J by 7 bases, with 19 bases between the two germline ends. CDR1 and CDR2 (germline): LNHDA, SQIVND (reference sequence). The length of the CDR3 is 16 residues.

This clonotype was counted many times. The chain uses TRBV30 and TRBJ1-2; no firm D call. The CDR3 runs to 13 residues. Germline V gene sequence: CDR1 GTSNPN, CDR2 SVGIG (reference sequence). The germline V and J ends were trimmed by 0 bases and 3 bases, with 8 bases remaining between them. CDR3 loop: CAWSVVLDYGYTF. The CDR3 DNA is TGTGCCTGGAGTGTGGTCCTGGACTATGGCTACACCTTC. Combining the CDR3 with reference TRBV30 and TRBJ1-2 gives the whole variable domain SQTIHQWPATLVQPVGSPLSLECTVEGTSNPNLYWYRQAAGRGLQLLFYSVGIGQISSEVPQNLSASRPQDRQFILSSKKLLLSDSGFYLCAWSVVLDYGYTFGSGTRLTVV.

The chain carries TRBV18 and TRBJ1-5; 7 bases fit TRBD1. The CDR3 spans 13 residues. The junction had 2 bases not matched to a gene; V was cut back by 4 bases and J by 5 bases. Germline assignment: CDR1 KGHSH and CDR2 LQKENI. CDR3 DNA: TGTGCCAGCTCACAAGACAGGGATCAGCCCCAGCATTTT. As protein: CASSQDRDQPQHF. Full variable domain (remainder filled in from reference TRBV18 and TRBJ1-5): NAGVMQNPRHLVRRRGQEARLRCSPMKGHSHVYWYRQLPEEGLKFMVYLQKENIIDESGMPKERFSAEFPKEGPSILRIQQVVRGDSAAYFCASSQDRDQPQHFGDGTRLSIL.

The chain couples TRBV12-3 or TRBV12-4 to TRBJ1-6; tentatively, D is TRBD1 (5 bases). CDR3 length: 15 amino acids. Deletions cut 1 base from V and 4 bases from J, with 8 bases between. The CDR3 protein is CASSLGQIYNSPLHF. The CDR3 DNA is TGTGCCAGCAGTTTAGGACAGATATATAATTCACCCCTCCACTTT.

This clonotype was seen repeatedly, ten times or more. This rearrangement joins TRBV12-3 or TRBV12-4 to TRBJ2-7; tentatively, D is TRBD1 (6 bases). V lost 5 bases and J lost 6, with 11 bases in between. This CDR3 has 12 amino acids. The CDR3, as DNA: TGTGCCAGCAGTCACAAAGGGGGCGAGCAGTACTTC. This translates into CASSHKGGEQYF.

In its sample, this clonotype was seen many times. The gene calls are TRBV5-1 and TRBJ1-2; D perhaps matches TRBD1 (6 bases). Trimming shortened V by 4 bases and J by 1 base, and 14 bases separated the two germline ends. The CDR3 has 15 amino acids. Germline CDR1 is SGHRS and CDR2 is YFSETQ. The CDR3 protein is CASSLGTGNNYGYTF. In nucleotides, the CDR3 is TGCGCCAGCAGCCTAGGAACAGGGAATAACTATGGCTACACCTTC.

This clonotype was counted ten times or more. The V call is TRBV12-3 or TRBV12-4, the J call TRBJ1-1; no reliable D call. V shed 1 base and J shed 3 bases, with 6 bases lying between them. The CDR3 has 13 amino acids. The CDR3 protein is CASSLGGDTEAFF. CDR3 nucleotide sequence: TGTGCCAGCAGTTTAGGTGGGGACACTGAAGCTTTCTTT.

This clonotype was counted at least ten times. The chain employs TRBV27 and TRBJ2-7; D call uncertain. The germline V gene has CDR1 MNHEY and CDR2 SMNVEV (reference sequence). The CDR3 runs to 15 residues. The ends were cut back, 1 base at V and 2 bases at J, with 12 bases in the middle. CDR3 nucleotides: TGTGCCAGCAGTTTATGGGAAACTGGAACCTACGAGCAGTACTTC. This gives the protein CASSLWETGTYEQYF.

This clonotype occurred many times. CDR3 bases: TGTGCCAGCACCAATACTGGGGGGAAAAAGACCCAGTACTTC. Amino acid sequence: CASTNTGGKKTQYF. The chain employs TRBV9 and TRBJ2-5, with TRBD2 as a possible D gene (6 bases). The CDR3 loop spans 14 amino acids. V lost 6 bases, J lost 6 bases, and 18 bases lay in between. Germline V gene lookup returns CDR1 SGDLS and CDR2 YYNGEE. The entire variable domain, with the rest obtained from reference TRBV9 and TRBJ2-5, is as follows: DSGVTQTPKHLITATGQRVTLRCSPRSGDLSVYWYQQSLDQGLQFLIQYYNGEERAKGNILERFSAQQFPDLHSELNLSSLELGDSALYFCASTNTGGKKTQYFGPGTRLLVL.

The sample holds many counts of this clonotype. The J gene is TRBJ1-5, the V gene TRBV27, with a weak D call TRBD1 (6 bases). CDR3 length equals 15 residues. CDR1 MNHEY and CDR2 SMNVEV come from the germline V gene (reference sequence). Trimming removed 5 bases from V and 6 bases from J, with 17 bases in between. The CDR3 DNA reads as TGTGCCAGCAGTCCAAACAGGTGGGGGGCTCAGCCCCAGCATTTT. Its translation is CASSPNRWGAQPQHF.

There are many counts of this clonotype. V usage is TRBV6-5 and J usage is TRBJ2-7; 8 nucleotides line up with TRBD1. Trimming cost V 1 base and J 3 bases; bases outside gene matches: 11. Per the germline V gene, CDR1 is MNHEY and CDR2 is SVGAGI. This CDR3 spans 17 amino acids. This chain's CDR3 is CASSYLGRLGQVYEQYF. The CDR3 DNA sequence: TGTGCCAGCAGTTACTTGGGTCGTCTGGGACAGGTCTACGAGCAGTACTTC.

This clonotype has at least ten counts. V and J are TRBV12-3 or TRBV12-4 and TRBJ1-2, with 7 nucleotides matching TRBD1. This CDR3 spans 14 amino acids. The CDR3 loop is CAQPARDRVDGYTF. The CDR3 DNA reads TGTGCTCAACCGGCCCGGGACAGAGTCGATGGCTACACCTTC.

The chain recombines TRBV6-5 with TRBJ2-7; tentative D call: TRBD1 (5 bases). The CDR3 covers 15 residues. Trimming took off 4 bases at V and 4 bases at J, with 17 bases between the two ends. Germline assignment: CDR1 MNHEY and CDR2 SVGAGI. CDR3 in amino acids: CASSSPETAMYEQYF. The CDR3 region has the DNA TGTGCCAGCAGTTCCCCCGAGACAGCCATGTACGAGCAGTACTTC.

As to this clonotype: The CDR3 does not end in the conserved phenylalanine or tryptophan, so this is likely a read error. CDR3 bases: TGTGCCAGCAGTTTAGTCTTAGCCAAAGCCGAGCAGTACCTC. It yields the protein CASSLVLAKAEQYL. This chain uses TRBV12-3 or TRBV12-4 with TRBJ2-7, with unresolved D. This CDR3 has 14 amino acids. Trimming removed 1 base from V and 6 bases from J, with 13 bases in between.

This chain connects TRBV6-5 to TRBJ1-2; D is uncertain. The V end was cut by 2 bases, the J end by 3 bases, with 10 bases between. The CDR3 is 14 residues long. Germline assignment: CDR1 MNHEY and CDR2 SVGAGI. Here the CDR3 DNA reads TGTGCCAGCAGTTACCGACCCAAAGACTATGGCTACACCTTC. Its protein product is CASSYRPKDYGYTF.

This clonotype was seen only once. This chain links TRBV27 with TRBJ2-7; 7 nucleotides match TRBD2. Trimming at V came to 5 bases and at J to 5 bases, leaving 12 bases not matched to a gene. Germline V lookup: CDR1 MNHEY, CDR2 SMNVEV (reference sequence). CDR3 length: 15 residues. The CDR3 DNA sequence: TGTGCCAGCAGTCTCTTCGGCGGGAGTAGAGACGAGCAGTACTTC. This gives the protein CASSLFGGSRDEQYF.

The V and J genes are TRBV7-9 and TRBJ2-5, with D unclear. Germline V gene sequence: CDR1 SEHNR, CDR2 FQNEAQ (reference sequence). Trimming took off 3 bases at V and 4 bases at J, with 12 bases between the two ends. This CDR3 comprises 14 residues. The CDR3 coding sequence is TGTGCCAGCAGCTTTTCCCGAGCCCCAGAGACCCAGTACTTC. Translating it yields CASSFSRAPETQYF.

The chain has TRBV19 and TRBJ1-2, with D possibly matching TRBD1 (6 bases). Germline lookup yields CDR1 LNHDA and CDR2 SQIVND (reference sequence). The CDR3 spans 13 residues. V was shortened by 8 bases and J by 6 bases, with 16 bases between the two germline ends. The DNA for the CDR3 is TGTGCCAGTGGGACAAGGGGCTGGCATGGCTACACCTTC. The encoded protein is CASGTRGWHGYTF.

The chain couples TRBV12-3 or TRBV12-4 to TRBJ2-7; TRBD1 agrees at 10 bases. Trimming at V came to 7 bases and at J to 5 bases, leaving 5 bases not matched to a gene. The length of the CDR3 is 13 residues. In DNA form, the CDR3 reads TGTGCCAGCAAGGACAGGGGGGGAAACGAGCAGTACTTC. As protein: CASKDRGGNEQYF.

This clonotype was picked up many times. The chain employs TRBV6-2 or TRBV6-3 and TRBJ2-7; no clear D. Germline V gene sequence: CDR1 MNHEY, CDR2 SVGEGT. The CDR3 length is 12 residues. Trimming left V 2 bases short and J 3 bases short, with 5 bases between. CDR3 nucleotide sequence: TGTGCCAGCAGTTACGGGGTCTACGAGCAGTACTTC. Translated: CASSYGVYEQYF.

CDR3 nucleotide sequence: TGTGCCAGCAGTGATTTCGCAGGGACTGGAAACACCATATATTTT. Translated, it gives CASSDFAGTGNTIYF. The chain employs TRBV6-1 and TRBJ1-3; tentative D call: TRBD1 (5 bases). V was trimmed by 3 bases and J by 2 bases, leaving 11 bases between them. The CDR3 runs to 15 residues. Germline CDR1 and CDR2: MNHNS and SASEGT.

Turning to this clonotype: A read error may produce the germline difference seen at one junction end. This sequence joins TRBV29-1 and TRBJ1-3; no firm D call. Per germline, CDR1 SQVTM and CDR2 ANQGSEA. The CDR3 totals 11 residues. The CDR3, as DNA: TGCAGCGTCGAAGAGGGAAACACCATATATTTT. Translated, it gives CSVEEGNTIYF.

This chain joins TRBV20-1 and TRBJ2-5, with 8 bases lining up with TRBD1. V was clipped by 0 bases and J by 4 bases; unmatched bases: 4. Germline-derived CDR1 and CDR2 are DFQATT and SNEGSKA (reference sequence). This CDR3 region has 14 residues. The CDR3 loop is CSARDAQGGETQYF. CDR3 DNA: TGCAGTGCTAGAGATGCACAGGGGGGAGAGACCCAGTACTTC.

This chain joins TRBV29-1 and TRBJ2-5; 11 bases agree with TRBD1. The ends lost 4 bases at V and 5 bases at J; junction bases unmatched: 3. CDR3 length: 13 residues. CDR1 is SQVTM, CDR2 ANQGSEA, per germline. CDR3 protein: CSVGGTGGETQYF. For the CDR3, the DNA is TGCAGCGTTGGCGGGACAGGGGGGGAGACCCAGTACTTC.